The sample holds one count of the clone carrying this T cell receptor (beta chain). What it binds is unknown. This sample was taken from a study of cytomegalovirus exposure and HLA in healthy donors. Study observations and caveats: Some public TCRs appeared in many individuals, while most sequences were rare. Later on, an analysis found that several of the most significant clusters appeared to be linked to common viral pathogens, which included parvovirus B19.

Deletions cut 5 bases from V and 5 bases from J, with 15 bases between. This CDR3 region has 13 residues. The germline gives CDR1 GTSNPN, CDR2 SVGIG (reference sequence). Donors had nominal health at sampling but likely had unrecorded immune exposures. PCR employed 60 Vbeta and 13 Jbeta primers. Data came from immunoSEQ multiplex PCR; TCRdb stores just in-frame clones and leaves some out. The table lists 250,000 to 300,000 clones, almost 85% of them singletons. The sequence came from a woman aged 40 to 50 in good health and CMV-seropositive. V usage is TRBV30 and J usage is TRBJ1-1, with no clear D. The sample comprised PBMCs. The CDR3 coding sequence is TGTGCCTGGCGGACCAACCCGGGAACTGAAGCTTTCTTT. It specifies CAWRTNPGTEAFF. Combining the CDR3 with reference TRBV30 and TRBJ1-1 gives the whole variable domain SQTIHQWPATLVQPVGSPLSLECTVEGTSNPNLYWYRQAAGRGLQLLFYSVGIGQISSEVPQNLSASRPQDRQFILSSKKLLLSDSGFYLCAWRTNPGTEAFFGQGTRLTVV.